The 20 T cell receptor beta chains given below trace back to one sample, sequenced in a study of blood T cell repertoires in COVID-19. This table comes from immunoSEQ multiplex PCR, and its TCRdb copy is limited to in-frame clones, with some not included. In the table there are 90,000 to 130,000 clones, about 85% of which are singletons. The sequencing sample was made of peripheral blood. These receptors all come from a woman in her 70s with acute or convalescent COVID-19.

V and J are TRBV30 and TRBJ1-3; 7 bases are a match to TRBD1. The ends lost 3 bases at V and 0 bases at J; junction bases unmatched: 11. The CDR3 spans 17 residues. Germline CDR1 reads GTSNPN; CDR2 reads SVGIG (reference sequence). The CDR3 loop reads CAWRPGGGGSSGNTIYF. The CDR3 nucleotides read TGTGCCTGGAGGCCGGGTGGAGGGGGCAGCTCTGGAAACACCATATATTTT.

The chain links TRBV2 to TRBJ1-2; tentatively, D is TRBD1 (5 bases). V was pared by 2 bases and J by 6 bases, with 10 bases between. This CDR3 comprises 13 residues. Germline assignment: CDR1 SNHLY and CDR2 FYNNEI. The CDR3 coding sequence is TGTGCCAGCAGTGAACAGGGTTCAGATGGCTACACCTTC. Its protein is CASSEQGSDGYTF. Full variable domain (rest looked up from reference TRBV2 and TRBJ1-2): EPEVTQTPSHQVTQMGQEVILRCVPISNHLYFYWYRQILGQKVEFLVSFYNNEISEKSEIFDDQFSVERPDGSNFTLKIRSTKLEDSAMYFCASSEQGSDGYTFGSGTRLTVV.

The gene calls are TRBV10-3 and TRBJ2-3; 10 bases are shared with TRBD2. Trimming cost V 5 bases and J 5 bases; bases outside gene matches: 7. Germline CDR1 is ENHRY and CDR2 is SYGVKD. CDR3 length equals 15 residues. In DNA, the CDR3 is TGTGCCATCAGTTTAAGCGGGGGGGCATTAGATACGCAGTATTTT. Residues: CAISLSGGALDTQYF.

CDR3 DNA sequence: TGTGCCAGCAGTTTCCGAGCGGGGGCCTGGAATGAGCAGTTCTTC. The encoded protein is CASSFRAGAWNEQFF. This chain links TRBV6-2 or TRBV6-3 with TRBJ2-1; 8 nucleotides agree with TRBD2. The ends lost 4 bases at V and 7 bases at J; junction bases unmatched: 9. The CDR3 has 15 residues. Per germline, CDR1 MNHEY and CDR2 SVGEGT.

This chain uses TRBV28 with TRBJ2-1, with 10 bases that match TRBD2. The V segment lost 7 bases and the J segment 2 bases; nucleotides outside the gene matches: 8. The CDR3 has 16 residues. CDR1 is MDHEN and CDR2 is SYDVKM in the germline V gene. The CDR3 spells CASTLSGGGAYNEQFF. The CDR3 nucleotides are TGTGCCAGCACACTAAGCGGGGGGGGAGCCTACAATGAGCAGTTCTTC.

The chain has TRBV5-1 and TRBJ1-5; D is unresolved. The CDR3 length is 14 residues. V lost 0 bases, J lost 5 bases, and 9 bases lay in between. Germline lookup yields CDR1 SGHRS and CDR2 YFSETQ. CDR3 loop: CASSLGSVDQPQHF. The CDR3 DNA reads TGCGCCAGCAGCTTGGGGAGTGTCGATCAGCCCCAGCATTTT.

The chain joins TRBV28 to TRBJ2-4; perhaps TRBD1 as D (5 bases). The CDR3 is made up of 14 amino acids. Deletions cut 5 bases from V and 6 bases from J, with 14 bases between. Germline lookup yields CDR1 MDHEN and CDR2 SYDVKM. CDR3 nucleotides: TGTGCCAGCAGTCCGACAGAAAGGGGAAACATTCAGTACTTC. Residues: CASSPTERGNIQYF.

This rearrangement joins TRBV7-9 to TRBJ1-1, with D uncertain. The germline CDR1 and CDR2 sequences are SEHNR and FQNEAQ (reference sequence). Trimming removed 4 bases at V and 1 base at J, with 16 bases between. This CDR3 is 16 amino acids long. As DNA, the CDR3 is TGTGCCAGCAGCTCCCGGGGTGCGGGGTGGAACACTGAAGCTTTCTTT. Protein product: CASSSRGAGWNTEAFF.

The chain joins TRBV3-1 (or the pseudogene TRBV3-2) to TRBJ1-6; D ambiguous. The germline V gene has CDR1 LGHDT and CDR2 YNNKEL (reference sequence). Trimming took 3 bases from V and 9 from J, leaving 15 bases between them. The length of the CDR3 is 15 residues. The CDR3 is CASSHSGPGGSPLHF. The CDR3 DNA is TGTGCCAGCAGCCATAGCGGTCCCGGCGGTTCACCCCTCCACTTT.

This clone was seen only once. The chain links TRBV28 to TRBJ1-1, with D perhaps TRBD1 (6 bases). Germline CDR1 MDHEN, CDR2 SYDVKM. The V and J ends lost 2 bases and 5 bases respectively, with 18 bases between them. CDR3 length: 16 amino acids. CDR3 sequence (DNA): TGTGCCAGCAGTTTACCACGGGCAGGGGCACAAACTGAAGCTTTCTTT. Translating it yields CASSLPRAGAQTEAFF.

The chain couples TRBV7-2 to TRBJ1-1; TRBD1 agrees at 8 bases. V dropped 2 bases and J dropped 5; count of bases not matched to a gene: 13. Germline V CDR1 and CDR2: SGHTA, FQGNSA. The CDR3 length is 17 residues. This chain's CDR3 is CASSLLGGTGGGTEAFF. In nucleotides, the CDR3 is TGTGCCAGCAGCTTATTGGGTGGAACAGGGGGAGGAACTGAAGCTTTCTTT.

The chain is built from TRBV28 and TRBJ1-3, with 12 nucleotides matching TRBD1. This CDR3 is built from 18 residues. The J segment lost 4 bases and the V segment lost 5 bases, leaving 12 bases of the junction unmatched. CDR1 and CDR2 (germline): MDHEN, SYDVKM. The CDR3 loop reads CASSTGTGGVRWGNTIYF. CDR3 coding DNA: TGTGCCAGCAGTACCGGGACAGGGGGCGTCAGGTGGGGAAACACCATATATTTT.

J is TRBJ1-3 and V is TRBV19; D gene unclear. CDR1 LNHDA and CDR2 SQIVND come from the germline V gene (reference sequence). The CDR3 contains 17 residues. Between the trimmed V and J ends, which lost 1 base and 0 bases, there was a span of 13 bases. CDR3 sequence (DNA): TGTGCCAGTAGTATAGGGGCCGCCGGCCCCTCTGGAAACACCATATATTTT. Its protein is CASSIGAAGPSGNTIYF.

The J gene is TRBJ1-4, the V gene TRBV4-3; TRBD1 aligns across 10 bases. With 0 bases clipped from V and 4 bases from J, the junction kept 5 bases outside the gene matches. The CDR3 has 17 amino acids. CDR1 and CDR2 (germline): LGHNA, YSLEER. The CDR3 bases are TGCGCCAGCAGCCAAGATTTGGGACAGGGGTATAATGAAAAACTGTTTTTT. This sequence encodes CASSQDLGQGYNEKLFF.

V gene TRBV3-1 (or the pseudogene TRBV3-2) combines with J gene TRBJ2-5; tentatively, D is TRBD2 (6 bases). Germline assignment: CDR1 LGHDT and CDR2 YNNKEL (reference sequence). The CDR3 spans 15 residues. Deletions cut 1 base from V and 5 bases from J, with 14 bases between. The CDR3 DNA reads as TGTGCCAGCAGCCAAGCGTTAGGAGGGGTCGAGACCCAGTACTTC. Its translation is CASSQALGGVETQYF.

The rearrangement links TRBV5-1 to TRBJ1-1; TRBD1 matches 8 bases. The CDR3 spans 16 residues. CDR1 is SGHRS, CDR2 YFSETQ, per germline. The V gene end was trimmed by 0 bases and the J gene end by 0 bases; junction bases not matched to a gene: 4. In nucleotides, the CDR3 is TGCGCCAGCAGCTTGGAGGCAGGGGGCTTGAACACTGAAGCTTTCTTT. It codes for CASSLEAGGLNTEAFF.

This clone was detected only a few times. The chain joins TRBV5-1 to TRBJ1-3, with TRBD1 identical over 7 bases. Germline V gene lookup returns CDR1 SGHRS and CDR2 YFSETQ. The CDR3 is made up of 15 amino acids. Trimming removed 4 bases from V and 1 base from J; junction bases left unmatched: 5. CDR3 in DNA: TGCGCCAGCAGCCCAGCAGGGGGGTCTGGAAACACCATATATTTT. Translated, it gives CASSPAGGSGNTIYF.

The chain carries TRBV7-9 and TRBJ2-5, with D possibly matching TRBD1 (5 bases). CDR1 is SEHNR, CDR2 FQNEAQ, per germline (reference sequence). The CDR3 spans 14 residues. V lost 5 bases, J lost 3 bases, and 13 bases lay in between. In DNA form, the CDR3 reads TGTGCCAGCAGCCGTCTGGTGGACAAAGAGACCCAGTACTTC. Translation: CASSRLVDKETQYF.

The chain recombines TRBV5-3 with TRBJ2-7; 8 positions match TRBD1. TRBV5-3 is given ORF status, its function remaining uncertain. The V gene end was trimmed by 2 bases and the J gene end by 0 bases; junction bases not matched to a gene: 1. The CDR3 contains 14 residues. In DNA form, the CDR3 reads TGTGCCAGAAGCTTCGGACAGGGCTCCTACGAGCAGTACGTC. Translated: CARSFGQGSYEQYV.

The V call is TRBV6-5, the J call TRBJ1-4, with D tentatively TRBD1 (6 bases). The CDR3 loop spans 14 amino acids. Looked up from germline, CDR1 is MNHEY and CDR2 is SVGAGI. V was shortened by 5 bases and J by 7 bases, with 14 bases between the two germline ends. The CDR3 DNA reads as TGTGCCAGCAGTACACAGGGAGGGGGTGAAAAACTGTTTTTT. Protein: CASSTQGGGEKLFF.